Given below is one TCR beta chain in context. Time point given: baseline pretreatment blood. Described treatment: 15 Gy SBRT to primary tumor, nephrectomy 4 weeks later. These data belong to a study of radiation and T cells in renal cell carcinoma. Study details: Nephrectomy followed 15 Gy stereotactic body radiation by 4 weeks.

The V gene lost 0 bases and the J gene lost 4 bases, with 7 bases spanning the gap. Per germline, CDR1 SGHKS and CDR2 YYEKEE (reference sequence). This CDR3 is built from 13 residues. The assay was immunoSEQ multiplex PCR, and TCRdb's table has in-frame clones only and misses some. The table includes about 130,000 clones, approximately 91% detected once. The clonotype originates from a woman between 45 and 60 years old with renal cell carcinoma. This specimen consisted of blood, obtained from a patient whose treatment included radiotherapy and nephrectomy. This rearrangement joins TRBV5-5 to TRBJ1-1, with D hard to call. The CDR3 spells CASSLVPGTEAFF. In DNA form, the CDR3 reads TGTGCCAGCAGCTTGGTCCCTGGCACTGAAGCTTTCTTT.